This TCR beta chain was observed in a study of T cell changes during pregnancy in multiple sclerosis. The protocol was immunoSEQ multiplex PCR, while the TCRdb copy is restricted to in-frame clones and leaves out a portion. The sample yields approximately 23,000 clones, more than 80% seen once. Germline-derived CDR1 and CDR2 are LGHNA and YNFKEQ. CDR3 length: 16 residues. After removal of 4 bases from V and 1 base from J, the junction contained 8 bases not matched to a gene. The chain links TRBV4-2 to TRBJ2-5, with 8 nucleotides matching TRBD2. The source material was CD4+ T cells from peripheral blood mononuclear cells, sampled in the third trimester of pregnancy. The TCR originated in a female donor in good health, enrolled as a control in a pregnancy study. CDR3: CASSLGGSGVQETQYF. As DNA, the CDR3 is TGTGCCAGCAGCCTAGGGGGTAGCGGGGTCCAAGAGACCCAGTACTTC.